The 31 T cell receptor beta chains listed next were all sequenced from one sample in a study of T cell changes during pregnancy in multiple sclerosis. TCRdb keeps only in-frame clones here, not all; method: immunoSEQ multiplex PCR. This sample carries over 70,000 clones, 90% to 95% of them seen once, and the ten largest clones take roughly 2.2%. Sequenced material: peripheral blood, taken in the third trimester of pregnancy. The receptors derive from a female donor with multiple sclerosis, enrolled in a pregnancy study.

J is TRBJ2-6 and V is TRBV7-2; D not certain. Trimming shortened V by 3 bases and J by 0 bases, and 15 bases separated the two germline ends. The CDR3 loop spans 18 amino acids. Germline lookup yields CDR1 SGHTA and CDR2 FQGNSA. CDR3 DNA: TGTGCCAGCAGCTTTAGGTCGGCGGTCCTCTCTGGGGCCAACGTCCTGACTTTC. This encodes CASSFRSAVLSGANVLTF.

The chain's CDR3 is CASRLGERVIANITTFAPKQYF. For the CDR3, the DNA is TGTGCAAGTCGCCTAGGGGAGAGGGTTATAGCAAACATAACTACCTTCGCCCCTAAGCAGTACTTC. The V gene is TRBV12-2, the J gene TRBJ2-7; whether TRBD2, the table's D call, matches the DNA was not checked. TRBV12-2 is classified as a pseudogene. The CDR3 loop spans 22 amino acids.

The chain's CDR3 is CASSPLAVPSTDTQYF. As DNA, the CDR3 is TGTGCCAGCAGTCCACTAGCCGTACCTAGCACAGATACGCAGTATTTT. V is TRBV2 and J is TRBJ2-3; D possibly corresponds to TRBD2 (6 bases). V lost 5 bases and J lost 0, with 15 bases in between. The CDR3 length is 16 residues. Germline V CDR1 and CDR2: SNHLY, FYNNEI.

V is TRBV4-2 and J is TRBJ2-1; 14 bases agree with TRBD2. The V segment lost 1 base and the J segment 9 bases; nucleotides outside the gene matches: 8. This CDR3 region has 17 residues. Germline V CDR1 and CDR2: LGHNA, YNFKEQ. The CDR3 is CASSQGAGTSGRSEQFF. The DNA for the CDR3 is TGTGCCAGCAGCCAAGGAGCGGGGACTAGCGGGAGAAGTGAGCAGTTCTTC.

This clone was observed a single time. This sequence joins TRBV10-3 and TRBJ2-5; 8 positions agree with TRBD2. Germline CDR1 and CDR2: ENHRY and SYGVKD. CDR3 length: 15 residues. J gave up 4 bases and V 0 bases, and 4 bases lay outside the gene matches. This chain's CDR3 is CAISESRLAGETQYF. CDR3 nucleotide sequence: TGTGCCATCAGTGAGTCTAGGCTAGCGGGAGAGACCCAGTACTTC.

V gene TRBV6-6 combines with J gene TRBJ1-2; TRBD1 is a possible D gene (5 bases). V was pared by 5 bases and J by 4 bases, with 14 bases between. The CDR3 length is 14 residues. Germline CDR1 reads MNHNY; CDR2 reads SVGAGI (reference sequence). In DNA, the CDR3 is TGTGCCAGCAGTCCCGTGGGGGGAGGCTATGGCTACACCTTC. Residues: CASSPVGGGYGYTF.

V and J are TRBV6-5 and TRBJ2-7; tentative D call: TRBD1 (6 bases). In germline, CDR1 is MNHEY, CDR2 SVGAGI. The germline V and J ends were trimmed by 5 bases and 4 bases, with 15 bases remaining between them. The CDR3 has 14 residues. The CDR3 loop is CASSPSGVAYEQYF. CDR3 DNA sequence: TGTGCCAGCAGTCCATCAGGGGTAGCGTACGAGCAGTACTTC.

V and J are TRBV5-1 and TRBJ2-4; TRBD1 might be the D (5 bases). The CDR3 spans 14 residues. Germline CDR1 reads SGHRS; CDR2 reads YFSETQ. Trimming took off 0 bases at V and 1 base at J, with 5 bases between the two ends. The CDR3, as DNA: TGCGCCAGCAGCTTGGAGGGGGCCAAAAACATTCAGTACTTC. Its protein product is CASSLEGAKNIQYF. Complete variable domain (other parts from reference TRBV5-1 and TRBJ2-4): KAGVTQTPRYLIKTRGQQVTLSCSPISGHRSVSWYQQTPGQGLQFLFEYFSETQRNKGNFPGRFSGRQFSNSRSEMNVSTLELGDSALYLCASSLEGAKNIQYFGAGTRLSVL.

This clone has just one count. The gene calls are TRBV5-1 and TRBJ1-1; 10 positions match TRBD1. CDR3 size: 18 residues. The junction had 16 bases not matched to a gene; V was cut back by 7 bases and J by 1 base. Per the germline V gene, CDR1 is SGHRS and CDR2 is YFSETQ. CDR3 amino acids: CASAFSPRDRGTNTEAFF. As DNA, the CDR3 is TGCGCCAGCGCCTTCTCGCCCCGGGACAGGGGTACGAACACTGAAGCTTTCTTT.

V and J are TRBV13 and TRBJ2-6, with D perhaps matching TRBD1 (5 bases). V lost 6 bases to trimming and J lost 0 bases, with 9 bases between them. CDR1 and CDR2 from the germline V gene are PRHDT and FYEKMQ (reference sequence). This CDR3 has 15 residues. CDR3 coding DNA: TGTGCCAGCAGAAAGCAGGGCTCTGGGGCCAACGTCCTGACTTTC. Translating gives CASRKQGSGANVLTF.

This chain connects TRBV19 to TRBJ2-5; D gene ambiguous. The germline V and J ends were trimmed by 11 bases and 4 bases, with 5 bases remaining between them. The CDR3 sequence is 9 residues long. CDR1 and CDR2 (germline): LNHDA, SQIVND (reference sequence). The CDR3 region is CASSETQYF. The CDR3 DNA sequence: TGTGCCTCGTCAGAGACCCAGTACTTC. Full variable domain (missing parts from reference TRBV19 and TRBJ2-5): DGGITQSPKYLFRKEGQNVTLSCEQNLNHDAMYWYRQDPGQGLRLIYYSQIVNDFQKGDIAEGYSVSREKKESFPLTVTSAQKNPTAFYLCASSETQYFGPGTRLLVL.

DNA of the CDR3: TGTGCCAGCAGTTCCCCGAGTAGCGGGACCTACAATGAGCAGTTCTTC. This sequence encodes CASSSPSSGTYNEQFF. The rearrangement joins TRBV6-5 to TRBJ2-1, with 8 bases identical to TRBD2. From germline, CDR1 is MNHEY and CDR2 SVGAGI. This CDR3 is built from 16 residues. The J segment lost 2 bases and the V segment lost 4 bases, leaving 7 bases of the junction unmatched.

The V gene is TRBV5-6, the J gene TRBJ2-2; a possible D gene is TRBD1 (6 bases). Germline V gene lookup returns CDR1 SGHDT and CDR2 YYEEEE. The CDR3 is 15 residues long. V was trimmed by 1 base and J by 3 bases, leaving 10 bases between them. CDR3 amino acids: CASSLSRGYTGELFF. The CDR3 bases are TGTGCCAGCAGCTTGTCCAGGGGCTACACCGGGGAGCTGTTTTTT.

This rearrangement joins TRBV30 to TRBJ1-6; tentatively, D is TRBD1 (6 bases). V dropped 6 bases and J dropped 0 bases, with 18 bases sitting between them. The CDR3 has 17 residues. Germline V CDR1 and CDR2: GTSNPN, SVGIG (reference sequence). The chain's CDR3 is CACSWTAGSSYNSPLHF. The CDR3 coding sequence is TGTGCCTGCAGTTGGACAGCCGGAAGCTCCTATAATTCACCCCTCCACTTT.

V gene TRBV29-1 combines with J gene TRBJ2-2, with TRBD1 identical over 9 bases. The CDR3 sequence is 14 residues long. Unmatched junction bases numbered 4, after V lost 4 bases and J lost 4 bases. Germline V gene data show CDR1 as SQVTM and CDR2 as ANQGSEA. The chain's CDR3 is CSVGGTGSTGELFF. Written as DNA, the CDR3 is TGCAGCGTTGGGGGGACAGGGAGCACCGGGGAGCTGTTTTTT.

In DNA form, the CDR3 reads TGTGCCAGCAGCGTAGCGCTAGCGTCCATCACAGATACGCAGTATTTT. This gives the protein CASSVALASITDTQYF. The chain employs TRBV9 and TRBJ2-3, with D perhaps matching TRBD2 (6 bases). The CDR3 sequence is 16 residues long. Trimming pared 0 bases from V and 2 bases from J, leaving 13 bases between. Per the germline V gene, CDR1 is SGDLS and CDR2 is YYNGEE.

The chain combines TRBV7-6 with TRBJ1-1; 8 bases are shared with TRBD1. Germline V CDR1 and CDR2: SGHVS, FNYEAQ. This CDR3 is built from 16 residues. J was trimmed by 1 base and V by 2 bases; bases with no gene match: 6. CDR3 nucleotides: TGTGCCAGCAGCTTACGGACAGGGCCTACGAACACTGAAGCTTTCTTT. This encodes CASSLRTGPTNTEAFF.

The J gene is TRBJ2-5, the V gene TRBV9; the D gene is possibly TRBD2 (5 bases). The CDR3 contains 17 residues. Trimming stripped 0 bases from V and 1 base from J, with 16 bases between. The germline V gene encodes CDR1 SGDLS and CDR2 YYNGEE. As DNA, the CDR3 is TGTGCCAGCAGCGTAGATGGGGTCGGGGTAAGCCAAGAGACCCAGTACTTC. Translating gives CASSVDGVGVSQETQYF.

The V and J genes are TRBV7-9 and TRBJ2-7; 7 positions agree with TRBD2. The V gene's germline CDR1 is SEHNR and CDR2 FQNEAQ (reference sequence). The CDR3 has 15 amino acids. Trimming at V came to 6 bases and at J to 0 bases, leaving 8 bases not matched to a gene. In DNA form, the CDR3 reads TGTGCCAGCAGACCTCTAGCGGAAAGCTCCTACGAGCAGTACTTC. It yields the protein CASRPLAESSYEQYF.

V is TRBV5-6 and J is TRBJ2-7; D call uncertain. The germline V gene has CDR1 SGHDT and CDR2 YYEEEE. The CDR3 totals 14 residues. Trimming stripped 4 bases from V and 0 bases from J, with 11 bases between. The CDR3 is CASSLTRSSYEQYF. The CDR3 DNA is TGTGCCAGCAGCCTGACACGAAGCTCCTACGAGCAGTACTTC. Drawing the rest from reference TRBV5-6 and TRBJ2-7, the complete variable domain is DAGVTQSPTHLIKTRGQQVTLRCSPKSGHDTVSWYQQALGQGPQFIFQYYEEEERQRGNFPDRFSGHQFPNYSSELNVNALLLGDSALYLCASSLTRSSYEQYFGPGTRLTVT.

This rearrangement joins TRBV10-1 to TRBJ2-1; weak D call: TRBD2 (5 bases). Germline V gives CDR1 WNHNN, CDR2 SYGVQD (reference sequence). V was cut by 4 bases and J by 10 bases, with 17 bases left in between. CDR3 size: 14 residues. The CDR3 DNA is TGCGCCAGCAGTGGACTACCCTGTGGTCCCGAGCAGTTCTTC. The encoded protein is CASSGLPCGPEQFF.

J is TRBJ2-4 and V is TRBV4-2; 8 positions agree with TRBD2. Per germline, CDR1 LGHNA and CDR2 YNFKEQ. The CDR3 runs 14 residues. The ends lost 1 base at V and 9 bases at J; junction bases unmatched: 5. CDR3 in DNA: TGTGCCAGCAGCCAAGCCAGCGGGAGAGGCATTCAGTACTTC. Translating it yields CASSQASGRGIQYF.

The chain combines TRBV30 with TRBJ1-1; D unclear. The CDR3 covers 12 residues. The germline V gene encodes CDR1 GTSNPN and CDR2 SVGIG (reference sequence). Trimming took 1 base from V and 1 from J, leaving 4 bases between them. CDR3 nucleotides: TGTGCCTGGAGTGATAAGAACACTGAAGCTTTCTTT. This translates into CAWSDKNTEAFF.

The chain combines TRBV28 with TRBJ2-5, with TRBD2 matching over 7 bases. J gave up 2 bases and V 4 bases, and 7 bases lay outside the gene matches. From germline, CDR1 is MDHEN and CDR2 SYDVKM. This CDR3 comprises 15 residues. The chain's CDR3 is CASSSPLAVQETQYF. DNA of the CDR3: TGTGCCAGCAGTTCCCCCCTAGCGGTTCAAGAGACCCAGTACTTC.

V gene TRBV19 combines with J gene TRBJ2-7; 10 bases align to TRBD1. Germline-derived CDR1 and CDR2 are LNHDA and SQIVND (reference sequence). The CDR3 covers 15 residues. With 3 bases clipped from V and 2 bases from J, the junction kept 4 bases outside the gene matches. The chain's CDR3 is CASSIGQGGTYEQYF. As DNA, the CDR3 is TGTGCCAGTAGTATCGGACAGGGGGGAACCTACGAGCAGTACTTC.

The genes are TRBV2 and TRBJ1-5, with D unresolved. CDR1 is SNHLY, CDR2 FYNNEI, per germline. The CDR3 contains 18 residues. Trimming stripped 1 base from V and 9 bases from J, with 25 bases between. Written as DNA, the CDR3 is TGTGCCAGCAGTGAAGTAGCGTCGGGTTGGCTCTCCGGTCGGCCCCAGCATTTT. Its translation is CASSEVASGWLSGRPQHF.

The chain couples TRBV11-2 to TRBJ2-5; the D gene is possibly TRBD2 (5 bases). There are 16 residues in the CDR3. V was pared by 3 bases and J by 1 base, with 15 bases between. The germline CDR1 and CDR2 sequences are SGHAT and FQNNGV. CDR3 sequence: CASSFPQTGVQETQYF. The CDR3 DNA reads TGTGCCAGCAGCTTCCCCCAAACCGGGGTCCAAGAGACCCAGTACTTC.

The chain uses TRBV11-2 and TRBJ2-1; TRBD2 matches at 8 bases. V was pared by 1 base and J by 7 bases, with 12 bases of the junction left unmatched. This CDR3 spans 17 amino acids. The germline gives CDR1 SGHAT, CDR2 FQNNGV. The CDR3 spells CASSLGASGYNGNEQFF. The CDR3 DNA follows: TGTGCCAGCAGCTTAGGTGCTAGCGGGTACAATGGGAATGAGCAGTTCTTC.

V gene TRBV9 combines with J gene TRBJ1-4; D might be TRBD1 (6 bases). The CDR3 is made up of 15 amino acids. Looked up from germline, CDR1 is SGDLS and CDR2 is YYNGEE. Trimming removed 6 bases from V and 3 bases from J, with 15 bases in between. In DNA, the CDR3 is TGTGCCAGCACCACCGGGGGGGCTGCTAATGAAAAACTGTTTTTT. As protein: CASTTGGAANEKLFF.

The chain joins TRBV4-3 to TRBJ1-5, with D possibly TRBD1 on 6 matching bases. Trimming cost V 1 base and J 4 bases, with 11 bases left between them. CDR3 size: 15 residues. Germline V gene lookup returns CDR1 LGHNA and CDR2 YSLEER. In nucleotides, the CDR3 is TGCGCCAGCAGCCAAGGGACAGATCCTAATCAGCCCCAGCATTTT. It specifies CASSQGTDPNQPQHF.

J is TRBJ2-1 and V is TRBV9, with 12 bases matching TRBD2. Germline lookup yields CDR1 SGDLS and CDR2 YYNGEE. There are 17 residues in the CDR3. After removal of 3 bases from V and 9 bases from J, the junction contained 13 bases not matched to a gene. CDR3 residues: CASSGGTSGSAGGEQFF. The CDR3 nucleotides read TGTGCCAGCAGCGGGGGGACTAGCGGGTCAGCCGGGGGTGAGCAGTTCTTC. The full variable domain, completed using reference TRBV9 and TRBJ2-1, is DSGVTQTPKHLITATGQRVTLRCSPRSGDLSVYWYQQSLDQGLQFLIQYYNGEERAKGNILERFSAQQFPDLHSELNLSSLELGDSALYFCASSGGTSGSAGGEQFFGPGTRLTVL.